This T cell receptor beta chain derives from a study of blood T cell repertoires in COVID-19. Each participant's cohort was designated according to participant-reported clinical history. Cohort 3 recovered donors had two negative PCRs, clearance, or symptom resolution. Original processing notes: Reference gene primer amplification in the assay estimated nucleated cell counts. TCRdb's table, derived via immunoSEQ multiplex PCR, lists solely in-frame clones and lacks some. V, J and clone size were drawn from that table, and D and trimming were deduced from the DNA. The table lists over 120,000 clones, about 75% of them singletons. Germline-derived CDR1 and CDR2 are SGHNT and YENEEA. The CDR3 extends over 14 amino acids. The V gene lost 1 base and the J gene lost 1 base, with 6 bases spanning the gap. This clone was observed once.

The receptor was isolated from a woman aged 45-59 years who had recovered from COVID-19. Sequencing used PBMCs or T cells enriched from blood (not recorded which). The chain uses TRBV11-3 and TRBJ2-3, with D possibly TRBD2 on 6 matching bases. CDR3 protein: CASSLGGGTDTQYF. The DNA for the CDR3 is TGTGCCAGCAGCTTAGGGGGGGGCACAGATACGCAGTATTTT.